This entry lists 16 T cell receptor beta chains sequenced from one sample in a study of spatial heterogeneity in lung cancer. Via MiXCR, TCRdb re-called the 5' RACE reads, giving one row per CDR3 protein. The sample records over 4,000 distinct CDR3 sequences, less than 30% being singletons. The time point here: sample taken at primary tumor resection. Sequencing was performed on whole RNA extracted from tumor and nontumor lung tissue, or from frozen PBMC, and the material was left unsorted. The sample here was PBMCs, taken at surgery. These receptors all come from a female donor with early-stage non-small cell lung cancer.

Regarding this clonotype: Since the library was made to target alpha chains, this beta chain is a stray read and its abundance is not meaningful. This chain joins TRBV4-2 and TRBJ2-7; D not resolved. The V gene lost 0 bases and the J gene lost 4 bases, with 7 bases spanning the gap. Germline CDR1 and CDR2: LGHNA and YNFKEQ. CDR3 length: 13 residues. In DNA, the CDR3 is TGTGCCAGCAGCCAAGAACGGCTGTACGAGCAGTACTTC. It translates to CASSQERLYEQYF.

This clonotype is categorized as medium-sized. Because the library targeted alpha chains, this beta chain is an off-target read whose size means little. The chain carries TRBV9 and TRBJ2-2; 9 positions match TRBD1. The CDR3 loop spans 17 amino acids. Losses at the gene ends were 2 bases for V and 2 bases for J; bases not matched to a gene: 7. Germline CDR1 SGDLS, CDR2 YYNGEE. The CDR3: CASSVQRDRDNTGELFF. DNA of the CDR3: TGTGCCAGCAGCGTCCAAAGGGACAGGGACAACACCGGGGAGCTGTTTTTT.

A word on this clonotype: The library was prepared for alpha chains; this beta chain is a stray read, so its frequency means little. V gene TRBV12-3 or TRBV12-4 combines with J gene TRBJ2-5; D unresolved. The CDR3 covers 13 residues. Between the trimmed V and J ends, which lost 3 bases and 1 base, there was a span of 6 bases. The CDR3: CASSFWFQETQYF. CDR3 nucleotide sequence: TGTGCCAGCAGTTTTTGGTTCCAAGAGACCCAGTACTTC.

Notes on this clonotype: This beta chain represents an off-target read in a library built for alpha chains; its size is of limited meaning. This chain connects TRBV18 to TRBJ2-7; D might be TRBD2 (7 bases). V dropped 2 bases and J dropped 4 bases, with 18 bases sitting between them. Germline V CDR1 and CDR2: KGHSH, LQKENI. The CDR3 covers 16 residues. Here the CDR3 DNA reads TGTGCCAGCTCACCATTCTTGGGGGGGCAAGGGTACGAGCAGTACTTC. Protein: CASSPFLGGQGYEQYF. The variable domain in full, with the rest retrieved from reference TRBV18 and TRBJ2-7, is NAGVMQNPRHLVRRRGQEARLRCSPMKGHSHVYWYRQLPEEGLKFMVYLQKENIIDESGMPKERFSAEFPKEGPSILRIQQVVRGDSAAYFCASSPFLGGQGYEQYFGPGTRLTVT.

As regards this clonotype: With the library built for alpha chains, this beta chain is off target and its frequency is not meaningful. The chain carries TRBV20-1 and TRBJ2-1; no definite D call. The V and J ends lost 3 bases and 9 bases respectively, with 18 bases between them. Germline assignment: CDR1 DFQATT and CDR2 SNEGSKA (reference sequence). The CDR3 sequence is 14 residues long. The CDR3 DNA reads as TGCAGTGCTAGTAGATGGGCGAGAGACGGTGAGCAGTTCTTC. This codes for CSASRWARDGEQFF.

A remark on this clonotype: This beta chain slipped into a library made for alpha chains as a stray read, so its size is not meaningful. The J gene is TRBJ2-3, the V gene TRBV7-8; D tentatively fits TRBD1 or TRBD2 (5 bases each). V was clipped by 6 bases and J by 8 bases, with 9 bases between them. Germline CDR1 reads SGHVS; CDR2 reads FQNEAQ. The CDR3 sequence is 11 residues long. The CDR3 here is CASSLGTTQYF. Written as DNA, the CDR3 is TGTGCCAGCAGTTTGGGGACTACGCAGTATTTT.

As concerns this clonotype: This beta chain is off target for a library built for alpha chains, so its abundance means little. The chain recombines TRBV5-5 with TRBJ2-1; D perhaps matches TRBD2 (6 bases). Germline V CDR1 and CDR2: SGHKS, YYEKEE (reference sequence). V lost 4 bases and J lost 0, with 14 bases in between. The CDR3 totals 16 residues. This CDR3 reads CASSPGLVSSYNEQFF. The CDR3 region has the DNA TGTGCCAGCAGCCCGGGACTCGTATCCTCCTACAATGAGCAGTTCTTC.

The table lists this clonotype with a few counts. This beta chain lies outside the target of a library built for alpha chains; its clone size means little. V usage is TRBV6-2 or TRBV6-3 and J usage is TRBJ2-1; D is uncertain. The CDR3 loop spans 12 amino acids. Per germline, CDR1 MNHEY and CDR2 SVGEGT. Trimming removed 4 bases from V and 10 bases from J, with 11 bases in between. CDR3 loop: CASSWGSDEQFF. The CDR3 region has the DNA TGTGCCAGCAGTTGGGGATCGGACGAGCAGTTCTTC.

This clonotype came up once. Since the library was made to target alpha chains, this beta chain is a stray read and its abundance is not meaningful. The chain uses TRBV9 and TRBJ2-2, with D possibly TRBD1 on 5 matching bases. This CDR3 spans 13 amino acids. Trimming cost V 0 bases and J 6 bases, with 6 bases left between them. The germline gives CDR1 SGDLS, CDR2 YYNGEE. The CDR3 loop is CASSVEGAGELFF. CDR3 DNA sequence: TGTGCCAGCAGCGTAGAAGGGGCCGGGGAGCTGTTTTTT. Together with reference TRBV9 and TRBJ2-2, the CDR3 gives the full variable domain: DSGVTQTPKHLITATGQRVTLRCSPRSGDLSVYWYQQSLDQGLQFLIQYYNGEERAKGNILERFSAQQFPDLHSELNLSSLELGDSALYFCASSVEGAGELFFGEGSRLTVL.

This clonotype was detected only a few times. Since it is a stray read in a library aimed at alpha chains, this beta chain has a size that is not meaningful. The rearrangement links TRBV14 to TRBJ2-2, with D possibly TRBD2 on 6 matching bases. CDR1 is SGHDN and CDR2 is FVKESK in the germline V gene. The CDR3 is 15 residues long. V lost 1 base and J lost 5, with 11 bases in between. CDR3: CASSQAYGRTGELFF. CDR3 nucleotides: TGTGCCAGCAGCCAAGCGTATGGGAGGACCGGGGAGCTGTTTTTT.

Notes on this clonotype: This beta chain represents an off-target read in a library built for alpha chains; its size is of limited meaning. This rearrangement joins TRBV12-3 or TRBV12-4 to TRBJ2-1; 10 bases agree with TRBD2. V was clipped by 1 base and J by 6 bases; unmatched bases: 3. The CDR3 is 15 residues long. As DNA, the CDR3 is TGTGCCAGCAGTTTAGTAGCGGGAGGTAGCAATGAGCAGTTCTTC. This codes for CASSLVAGGSNEQFF.

This clonotype showed up just a few times. Found in a library prepared for alpha chains, this beta chain is an off-target read, and its abundance has little meaning. The chain is built from TRBV20-1 and TRBJ2-5; 11 bases match TRBD2. This CDR3 contains 16 residues. V gave up 0 bases and J gave up 5 bases; unmatched junction bases: 8. The germline CDR1 and CDR2 sequences are DFQATT and SNEGSKA (reference sequence). The CDR3 DNA sequence: TGCAGTGCTAGAGATACTAGCGGGAGCGAGGAGGAGACCCAGTACTTC. Its translation: CSARDTSGSEEETQYF.

Regarding this clonotype: As an off-target read in a library built for alpha chains, this beta chain has a frequency of little significance. The rearrangement links TRBV18 to TRBJ1-1; no definite D call. The CDR3 is 16 amino acids. V lost 3 bases, J lost 0 bases, and 14 bases lay in between. In germline, CDR1 is KGHSH, CDR2 LQKENI. CDR3 protein: CASSPRVRGVNTEAFF. The CDR3 DNA reads as TGTGCCAGCTCACCGAGGGTTCGGGGAGTGAACACTGAAGCTTTCTTT.

By share, this clonotype counts as medium-sized. For a library built for alpha chains, this beta chain is a stray read; little rests on its size. J is TRBJ2-3 and V is TRBV7-3; weak D call: TRBD2 (6 bases). V lost 2 bases and J 8 bases, leaving 17 bases between the germline ends. The CDR3 runs to 15 residues. Looked up from germline, CDR1 is SGHTA and CDR2 is FQGTGA. The chain's CDR3 is CASSLAPGSSGTQYF. CDR3 bases: TGTGCCAGCAGCTTAGCTCCAGGTAGTAGCGGTACGCAGTATTTT.

This clonotype was counted a few times. As an off-target read in a library built for alpha chains, this beta chain has a frequency of little significance. The gene calls are TRBV6-9 and TRBJ2-2; D gene unclear. The CDR3 extends over 11 amino acids. V was trimmed by 6 bases and J by 8 bases, leaving 7 bases between them. The germline CDR1 and CDR2 sequences are MNHGY and SVAAGI. CDR3 protein: CASRVTGELFF. As DNA, the CDR3 is TGTGCCAGCAGGGTGACAGGGGAGCTGTTTTTT.

Concerning this clonotype: This beta chain is a stray read from a library made for alpha chains; its abundance is not meaningful. This chain joins TRBV30 and TRBJ2-4; tentatively, D is TRBD2 (7 bases). CDR3 length equals 12 residues. Per the germline V gene, CDR1 is GTSNPN and CDR2 is SVGIG (reference sequence). The V end lost 7 bases, the J end lost 12 bases, and 19 bases lay between the germline ends. The CDR3 nucleotides are TGTGCCTCACGGGGAGGGGGGATCTCTCAGTACTTC. It specifies CASRGGGISQYF.